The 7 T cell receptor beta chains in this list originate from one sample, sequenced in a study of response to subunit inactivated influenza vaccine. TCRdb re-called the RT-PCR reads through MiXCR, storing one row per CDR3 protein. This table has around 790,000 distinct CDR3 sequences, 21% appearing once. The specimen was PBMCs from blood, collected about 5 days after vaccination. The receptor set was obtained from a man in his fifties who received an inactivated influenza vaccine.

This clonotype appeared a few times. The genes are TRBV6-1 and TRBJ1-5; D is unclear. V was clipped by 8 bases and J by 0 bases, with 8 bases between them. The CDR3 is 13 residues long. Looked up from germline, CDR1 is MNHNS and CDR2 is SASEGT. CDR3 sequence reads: CASASYSNQPQHF. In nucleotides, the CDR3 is TGTGCCAGCGCAAGCTATAGCAATCAGCCCCAGCATTTT.

The CDR3 loop is CASSSRTSGYTF. In DNA, the CDR3 is TGTGCCAGCAGCTCCCGGACATCTGGCTACACCTTC. The chain links TRBV12-3 or TRBV12-4 to TRBJ1-2; D is possibly TRBD1 (5 bases). The CDR3 has 12 amino acids. Trimming shortened V by 6 bases and J by 7 bases, and 12 bases separated the two germline ends.

CDR3 DNA sequence: TGCGCCAGCAGCCCACAGTGGGGGAGCTCCTACAATGAGCAGTTCTTC. It yields the protein CASSPQWGSSYNEQFF. The chain recombines TRBV4-1 with TRBJ2-1, with D perhaps matching TRBD1 or TRBD2 (5 bases each). The CDR3 consists of 16 residues. V was clipped by 4 bases and J by 0 bases, with 13 bases between them. Germline CDR1 is MGHRA and CDR2 is YSYEKL.

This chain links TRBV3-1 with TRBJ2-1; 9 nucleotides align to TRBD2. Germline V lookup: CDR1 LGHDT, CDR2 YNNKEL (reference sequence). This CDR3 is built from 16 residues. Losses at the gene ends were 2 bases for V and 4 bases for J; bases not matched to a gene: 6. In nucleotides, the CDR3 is TGTGCCAGCAGCCAAAGCGGGACTAGCTCTTACAATGAGCAGTTCTTC. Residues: CASSQSGTSSYNEQFF.

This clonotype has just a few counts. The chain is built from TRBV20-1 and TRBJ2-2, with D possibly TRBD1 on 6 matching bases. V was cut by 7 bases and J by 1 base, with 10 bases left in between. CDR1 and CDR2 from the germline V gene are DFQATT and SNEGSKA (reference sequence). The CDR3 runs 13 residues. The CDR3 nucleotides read TGCAGTGTCACACAGGGGAACACCGGGGAGCTGTTTTTT. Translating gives CSVTQGNTGELFF.

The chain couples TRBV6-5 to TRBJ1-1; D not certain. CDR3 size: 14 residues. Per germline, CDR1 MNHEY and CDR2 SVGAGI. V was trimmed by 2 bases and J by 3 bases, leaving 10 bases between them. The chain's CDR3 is CASSYVSGHTEAFF. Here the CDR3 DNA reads TGTGCCAGCAGTTACGTTTCAGGCCACACTGAAGCTTTCTTT.

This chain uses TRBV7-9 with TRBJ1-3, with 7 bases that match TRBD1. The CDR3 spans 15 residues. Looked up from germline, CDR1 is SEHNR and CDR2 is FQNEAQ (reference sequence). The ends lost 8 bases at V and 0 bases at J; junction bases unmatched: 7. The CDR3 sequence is CASASGQISGNTIYF. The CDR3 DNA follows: TGTGCCAGCGCGTCGGGACAGATCTCTGGAAACACCATATATTTT.